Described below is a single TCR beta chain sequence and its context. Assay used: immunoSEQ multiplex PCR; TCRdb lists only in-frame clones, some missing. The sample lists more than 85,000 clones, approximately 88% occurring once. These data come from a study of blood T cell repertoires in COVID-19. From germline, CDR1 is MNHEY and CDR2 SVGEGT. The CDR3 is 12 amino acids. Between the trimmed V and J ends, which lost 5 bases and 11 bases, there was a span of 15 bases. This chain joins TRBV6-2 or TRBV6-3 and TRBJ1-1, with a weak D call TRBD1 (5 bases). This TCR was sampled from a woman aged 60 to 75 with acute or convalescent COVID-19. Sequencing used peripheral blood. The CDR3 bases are TGTGCCAGCAGTGAGCAGGGAGGAAAGGCTTTCTTT. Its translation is CASSEQGGKAFF.